This T cell receptor beta chain came from a study of lymphopenia after photon versus proton radiotherapy. Assay used: immunoSEQ multiplex PCR; TCRdb lists only in-frame clones, some missing. This sample has roughly 41,000 clones, with roughly 84% found just once. General observations from the study: Larger post-nadir TCR diversity loss correlated inversely with survival in deceased patients.

This clone was recorded only once. Antigen unknown. The germline V gene has CDR1 SGHNT and CDR2 YYREEE (reference sequence). CDR3 length: 13 amino acids. Trimming shortened V by 0 bases and J by 1 base, and 4 bases separated the two germline ends. This clonotype was obtained from a man aged 50 to 59 with gastric cancer. V and J are TRBV5-4 and TRBJ1-1; D is unclear. Sequenced here: peripheral blood, sampled from a patient treated with photon-based radiotherapy. The chain's CDR3 is CASSLETNTEAFF. Written as DNA, the CDR3 is TGTGCCAGCAGCTTGGAAACGAACACTGAAGCTTTCTTT.